This TCR beta chain is drawn from a study of beta chain features in type 1 diabetes. CD45RO/CCR7/CD25/CD127/CD95/CD27 separated CD4+ naive, central memory, regulatory and stem cell-like memory cells by sorting. To note about this clone: The antigen remains undetermined.

Study-level results: TCRB CDR3s from Type 1 diabetes patients were moderately but significantly shorter in all four CD4+ subsets. Any role of HLA type in TCRB rearrangement remained unresolved here.

Expressed TCRB transcripts were sequenced because the isolated RNA had all been reverse transcribed beforehand. Sequenced by immunoSEQ multiplex PCR; TCRdb stores in-frame clones only, minus some. The table has tens of thousands of clones, 30% to 40% seen once. Germline CDR1 reads SEHNR; CDR2 reads FQNEAQ (reference sequence). The CDR3 has 14 residues. Trimming removed 11 bases from V and 4 bases from J; junction bases left unmatched: 13. This clonotype was sampled from a woman younger than 35 in good health. The rearrangement joins TRBV7-9 to TRBJ2-5, with 7 positions matching TRBD1. The specimen sequenced was stem cell memory CD4+ T cells from blood. In DNA, the CDR3 is TGTGCCGCTCGTGGGTCAGGGGGATTAGAGACCCAGTACTTC. Protein: CAARGSGGLETQYF.